These T cell receptor beta chains were read from a single sample in a study of identifying expanded T cells in peripheral blood. Only in-frame clones appear in the TCRdb table, and some are missing; sequencing was by immunoSEQ multiplex PCR. The profile covers tens of thousands of clones, with roughly 89% appearing a single time and around 20% taken by the ten largest. Material for sequencing was blood. The receptors come from a person aged 18 to 70 in good health. CDR3s include the opening cysteine and the closing phenylalanine or tryptophan.

>TRBJ2-5|TRBV27
CASSPPRLRETQYF
>TRBJ2-1|TRBV5-1
CASMGESSYNEQFF
>TRBJ2-1|TRBV5-1
CASSFSSLVNEQFF
>TRBJ1-5|TRBV7-9
CASSLGGLNQPQHF
>TRBJ2-3|TRBV4-1
CASSQDGTGVTDTQYF
>TRBJ1-2|TRBV23-1
CASSQCTGDTNYGYTF
>TRBJ1-5|TRBV27
CASSLSSNQPQHF
>TRBJ1-1|TRBV15
CATSRGTEAFF
>TRBJ2-2|TRBV2
CASKLAGGLGGELFF
>TRBJ2-4|TRBV7-9
CASSATGGAKNIQYF
>TRBJ2-5|TRBV27
CASSRRDTGGETQYF